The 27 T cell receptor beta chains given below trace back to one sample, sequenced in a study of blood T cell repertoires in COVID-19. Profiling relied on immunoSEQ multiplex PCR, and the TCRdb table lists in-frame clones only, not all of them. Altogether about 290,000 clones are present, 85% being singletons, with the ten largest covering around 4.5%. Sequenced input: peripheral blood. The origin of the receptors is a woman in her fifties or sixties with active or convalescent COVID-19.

The CDR3 DNA sequence: TGTGCCAGCAGTGCGACAGTTTTCTCCTACAATGAGCAGTTCTTC. Its translation is CASSATVFSYNEQFF. J is TRBJ2-1 and V is TRBV6-4, with a tentative D call TRBD1 (5 bases). The length of the CDR3 is 15 residues. Germline values: CDR1 MRHNA, CDR2 SNTAGT. V gave up 4 bases and J gave up 0 bases, with 10 bases separating them.

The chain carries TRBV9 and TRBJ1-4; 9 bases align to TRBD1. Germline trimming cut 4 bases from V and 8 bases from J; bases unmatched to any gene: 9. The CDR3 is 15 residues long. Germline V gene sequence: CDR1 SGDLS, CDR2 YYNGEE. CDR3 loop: CASSPWDRAGEKLFF. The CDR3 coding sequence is TGTGCCAGCAGCCCATGGGACAGGGCAGGCGAAAAACTGTTTTTT.

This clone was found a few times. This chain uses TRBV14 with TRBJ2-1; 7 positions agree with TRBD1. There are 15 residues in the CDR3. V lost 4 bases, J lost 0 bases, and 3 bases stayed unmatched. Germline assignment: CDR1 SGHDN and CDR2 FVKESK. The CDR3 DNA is TGTGCCAGCAGCCTACAGGGGAGCTCCTACAATGAGCAGTTCTTC. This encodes CASSLQGSSYNEQFF.

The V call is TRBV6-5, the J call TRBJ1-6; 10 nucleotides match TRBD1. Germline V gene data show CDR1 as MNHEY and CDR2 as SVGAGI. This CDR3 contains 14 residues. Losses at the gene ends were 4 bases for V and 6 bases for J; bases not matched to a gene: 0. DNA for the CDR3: TGTGCCAGCAGTTGGGACAGGGGTAATTCACCCCTCCACTTT. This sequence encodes CASSWDRGNSPLHF.

CDR3 loop: CASSLQGRQQYF. In DNA form, the CDR3 reads TGTGCCAGCAGCTTACAGGGCCGTCAGCAGTACTTC. The rearrangement links TRBV11-3 to TRBJ2-7; weak D call: TRBD1 (5 bases). The germline V and J ends were trimmed by 2 bases and 8 bases, with 10 bases remaining between them. From germline, CDR1 is SGHNT and CDR2 YENEEA. The CDR3 totals 12 residues.

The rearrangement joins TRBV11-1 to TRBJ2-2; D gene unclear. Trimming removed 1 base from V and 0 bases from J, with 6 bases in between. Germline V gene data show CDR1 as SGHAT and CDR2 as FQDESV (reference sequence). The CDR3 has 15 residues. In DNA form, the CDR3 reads TGTGCCAGCAGCTTAGGAACAACGAACACCGGGGAGCTGTTTTTT. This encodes CASSLGTTNTGELFF.

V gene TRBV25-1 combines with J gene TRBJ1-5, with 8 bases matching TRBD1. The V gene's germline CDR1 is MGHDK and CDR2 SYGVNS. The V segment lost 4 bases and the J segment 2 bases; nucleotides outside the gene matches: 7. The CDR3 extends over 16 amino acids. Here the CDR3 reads CASSGQQGDGNQPQHF. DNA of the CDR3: TGTGCCAGCAGTGGACAACAGGGGGATGGCAATCAGCCCCAGCATTTT.

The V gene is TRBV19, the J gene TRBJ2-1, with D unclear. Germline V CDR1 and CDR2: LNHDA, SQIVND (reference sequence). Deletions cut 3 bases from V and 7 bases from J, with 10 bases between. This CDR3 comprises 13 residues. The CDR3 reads CASSIGRGNEQFF. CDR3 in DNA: TGTGCCAGTAGTATTGGAAGAGGAAATGAGCAGTTCTTC.

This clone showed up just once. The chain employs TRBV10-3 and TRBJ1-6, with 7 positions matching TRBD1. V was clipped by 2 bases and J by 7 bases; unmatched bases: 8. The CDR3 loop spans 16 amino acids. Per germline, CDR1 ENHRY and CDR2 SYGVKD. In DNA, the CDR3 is TGTGCCATCAGTGAGGAGGGTCTACAGGGGAATTCACCCCTCCACTTT. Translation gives CAISEEGLQGNSPLHF.

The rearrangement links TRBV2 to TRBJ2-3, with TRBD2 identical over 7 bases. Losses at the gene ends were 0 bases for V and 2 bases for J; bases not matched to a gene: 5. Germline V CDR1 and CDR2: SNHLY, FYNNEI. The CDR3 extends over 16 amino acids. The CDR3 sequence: CASSEAGSGPTDTQYF. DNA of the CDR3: TGTGCCAGCAGTGAAGCGGGTAGCGGGCCCACAGATACGCAGTATTTT.

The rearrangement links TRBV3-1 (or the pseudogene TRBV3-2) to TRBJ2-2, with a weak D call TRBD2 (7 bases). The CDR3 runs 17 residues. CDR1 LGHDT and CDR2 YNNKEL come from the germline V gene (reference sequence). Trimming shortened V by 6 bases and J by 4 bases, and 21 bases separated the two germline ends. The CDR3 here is CASRSKGGGPGTGELFF. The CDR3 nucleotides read TGTGCCAGCAGATCGAAGGGGGGAGGGCCGGGCACCGGGGAGCTGTTTTTT.

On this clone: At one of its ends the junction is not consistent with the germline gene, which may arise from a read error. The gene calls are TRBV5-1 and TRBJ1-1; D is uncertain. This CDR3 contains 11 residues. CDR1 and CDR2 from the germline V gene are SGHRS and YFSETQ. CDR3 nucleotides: TGCGCCAGCAGCTTGAACAGTGAAGCTTTCTTT. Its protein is CASSLNSEAFF.

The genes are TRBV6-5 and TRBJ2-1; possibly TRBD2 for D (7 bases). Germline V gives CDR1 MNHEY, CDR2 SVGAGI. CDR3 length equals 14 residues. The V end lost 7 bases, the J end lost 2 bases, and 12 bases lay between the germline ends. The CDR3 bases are TGTGCCAGCACCCGGGGGGCTCCCTACAATGAGCAGTTCTTC. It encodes CASTRGAPYNEQFF.

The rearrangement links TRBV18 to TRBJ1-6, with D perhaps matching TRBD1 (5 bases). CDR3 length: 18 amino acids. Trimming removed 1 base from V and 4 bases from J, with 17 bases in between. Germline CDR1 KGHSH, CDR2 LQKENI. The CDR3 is CASSPRPGAGEYNSPLHF. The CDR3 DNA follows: TGTGCCAGCTCACCACGGCCTGGGGCAGGTGAATATAATTCACCCCTCCACTTT.

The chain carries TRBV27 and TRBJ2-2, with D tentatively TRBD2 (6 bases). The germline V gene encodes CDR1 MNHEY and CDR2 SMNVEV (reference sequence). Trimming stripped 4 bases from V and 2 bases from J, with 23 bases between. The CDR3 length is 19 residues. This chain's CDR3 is CASSSLTDLGGVNTGELFF. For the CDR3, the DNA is TGTGCCAGCAGTTCATTGACCGATTTGGGCGGGGTAAACACCGGGGAGCTGTTTTTT.

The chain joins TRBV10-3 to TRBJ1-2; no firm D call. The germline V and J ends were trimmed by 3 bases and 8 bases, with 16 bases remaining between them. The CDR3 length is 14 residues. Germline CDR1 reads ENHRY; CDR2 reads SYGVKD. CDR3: CAISEAKPPGGYTF. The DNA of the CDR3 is TGTGCCATCAGTGAAGCCAAACCCCCGGGGGGCTACACCTTC.

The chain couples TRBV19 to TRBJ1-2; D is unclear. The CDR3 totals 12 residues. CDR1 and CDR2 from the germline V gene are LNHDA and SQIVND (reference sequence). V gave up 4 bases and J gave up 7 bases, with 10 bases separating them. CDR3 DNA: TGTGCCAGTAGTAACGGGGTTACTGGCTACACCTTC. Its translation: CASSNGVTGYTF.

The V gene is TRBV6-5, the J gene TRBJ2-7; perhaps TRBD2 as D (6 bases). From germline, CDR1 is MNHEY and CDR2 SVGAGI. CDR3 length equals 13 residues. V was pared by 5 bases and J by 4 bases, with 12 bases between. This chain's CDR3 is CASSPLRGYEQYF. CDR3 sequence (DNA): TGTGCCAGCAGTCCCCTCCGGGGGTACGAGCAGTACTTC.

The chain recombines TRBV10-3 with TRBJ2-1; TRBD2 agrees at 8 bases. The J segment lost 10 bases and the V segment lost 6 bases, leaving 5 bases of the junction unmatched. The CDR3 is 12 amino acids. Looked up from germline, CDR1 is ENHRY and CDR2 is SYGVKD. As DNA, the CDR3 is TGTGCCATCAGGACTAGCGCCGACGAGCAGTTCTTC. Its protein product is CAIRTSADEQFF.

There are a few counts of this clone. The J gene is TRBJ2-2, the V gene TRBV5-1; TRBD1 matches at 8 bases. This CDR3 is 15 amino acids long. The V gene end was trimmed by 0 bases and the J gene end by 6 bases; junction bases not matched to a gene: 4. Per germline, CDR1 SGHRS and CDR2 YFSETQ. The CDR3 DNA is TGCGCCAGCAGCTTGGCCGGCAGGGGGCCCGGGGAGCTGTTTTTT. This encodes CASSLAGRGPGELFF.

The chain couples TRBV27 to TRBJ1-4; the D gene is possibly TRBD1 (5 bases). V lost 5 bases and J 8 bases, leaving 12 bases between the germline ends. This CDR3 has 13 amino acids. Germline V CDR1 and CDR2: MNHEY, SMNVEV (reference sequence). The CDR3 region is CASSNRWREKLFF. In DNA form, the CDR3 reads TGTGCCAGCAGTAACAGGTGGCGCGAAAAACTGTTTTTT.

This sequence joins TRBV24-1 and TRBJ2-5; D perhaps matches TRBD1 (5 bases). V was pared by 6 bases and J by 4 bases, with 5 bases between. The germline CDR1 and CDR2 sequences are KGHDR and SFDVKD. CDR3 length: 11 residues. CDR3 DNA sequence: TGTGCCACCAGTAGGGGAGAGACCCAGTACTTC. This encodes CATSRGETQYF.

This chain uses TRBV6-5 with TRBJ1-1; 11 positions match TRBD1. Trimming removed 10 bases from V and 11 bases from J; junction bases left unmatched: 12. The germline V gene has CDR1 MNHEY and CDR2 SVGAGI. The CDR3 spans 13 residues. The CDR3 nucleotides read TGTGCCATCACGGACAGGGGGCTTAAGGAGGCTTTCTTT. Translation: CAITDRGLKEAFF.

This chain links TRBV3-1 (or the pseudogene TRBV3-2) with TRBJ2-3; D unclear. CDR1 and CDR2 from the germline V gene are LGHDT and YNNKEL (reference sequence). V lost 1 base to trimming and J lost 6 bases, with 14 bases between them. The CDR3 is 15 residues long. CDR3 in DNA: TGTGCCAGCAGCCAAGCCCAAGTATTAGTTGATACGCAGTATTTT. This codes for CASSQAQVLVDTQYF.

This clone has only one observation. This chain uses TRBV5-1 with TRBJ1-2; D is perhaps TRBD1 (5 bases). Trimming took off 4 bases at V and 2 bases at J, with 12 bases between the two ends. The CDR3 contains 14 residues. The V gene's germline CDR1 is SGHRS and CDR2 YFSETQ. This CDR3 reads CASSPMDTNYGYTF. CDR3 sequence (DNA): TGCGCCAGCAGCCCCATGGACACGAACTATGGCTACACCTTC.

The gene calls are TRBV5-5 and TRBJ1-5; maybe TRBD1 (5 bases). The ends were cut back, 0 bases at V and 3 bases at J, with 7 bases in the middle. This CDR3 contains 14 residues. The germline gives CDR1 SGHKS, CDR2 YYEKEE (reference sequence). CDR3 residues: CASSLARVNQPQHF. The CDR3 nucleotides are TGTGCCAGCAGCTTGGCCAGGGTCAATCAGCCCCAGCATTTT.

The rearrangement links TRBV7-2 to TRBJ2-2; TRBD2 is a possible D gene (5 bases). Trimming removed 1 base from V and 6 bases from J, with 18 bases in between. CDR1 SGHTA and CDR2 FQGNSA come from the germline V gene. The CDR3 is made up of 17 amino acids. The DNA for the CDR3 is TGTGCCAGCAGCTTAGGTAACCTAGCTGGTGGTCCCGGGGAGCTGTTTTTT. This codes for CASSLGNLAGGPGELFF.